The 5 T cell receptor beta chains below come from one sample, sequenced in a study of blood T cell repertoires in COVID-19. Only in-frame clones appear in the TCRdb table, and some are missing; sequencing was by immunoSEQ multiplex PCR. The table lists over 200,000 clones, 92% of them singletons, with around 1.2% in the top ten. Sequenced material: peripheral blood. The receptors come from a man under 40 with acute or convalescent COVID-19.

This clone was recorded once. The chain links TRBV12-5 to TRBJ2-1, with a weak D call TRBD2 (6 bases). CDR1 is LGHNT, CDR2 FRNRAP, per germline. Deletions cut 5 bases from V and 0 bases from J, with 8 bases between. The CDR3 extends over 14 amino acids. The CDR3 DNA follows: TGTGCTAGTGGTCGGGGAGGCTCCTACAATGAGCAGTTCTTC. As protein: CASGRGGSYNEQFF. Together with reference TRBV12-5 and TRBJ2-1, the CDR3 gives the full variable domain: DARVTQTPRHKVTEMGQEVTMRCQPILGHNTVFWYRQTMMQGLELLAYFRNRAPLDDSGMPKDRFSAEMPDATLATLKIQPSEPRDSAVYFCASGRGGSYNEQFFGPGTRLTVL.

The CDR3 DNA reads as TGTGCTAGTGGTTCTACTCAACTTCCGGGGGTGAGTAACAATCAGCCCCAGCATTTT. This gives the protein CASGSTQLPGVSNNQPQHF. The V gene is TRBV12-5, the J gene TRBJ1-5; D perhaps matches TRBD1 (5 bases). This CDR3 region has 19 residues. Germline CDR1 reads LGHNT; CDR2 reads FRNRAP. Trimming shortened V by 4 bases and J by 3 bases, and 25 bases separated the two germline ends.

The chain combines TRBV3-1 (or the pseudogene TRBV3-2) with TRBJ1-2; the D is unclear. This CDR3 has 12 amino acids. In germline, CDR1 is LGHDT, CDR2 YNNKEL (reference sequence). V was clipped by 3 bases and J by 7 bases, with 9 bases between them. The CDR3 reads CASSHRDGGYTF. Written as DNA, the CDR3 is TGTGCCAGCAGCCATCGAGATGGTGGCTACACCTTC.

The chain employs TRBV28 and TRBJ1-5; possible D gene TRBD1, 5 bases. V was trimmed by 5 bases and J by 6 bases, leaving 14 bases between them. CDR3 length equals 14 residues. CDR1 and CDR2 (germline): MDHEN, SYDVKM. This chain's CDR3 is CASSPGLVGQPQHF. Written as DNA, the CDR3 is TGTGCCAGCAGTCCAGGGTTGGTCGGTCAGCCCCAGCATTTT.

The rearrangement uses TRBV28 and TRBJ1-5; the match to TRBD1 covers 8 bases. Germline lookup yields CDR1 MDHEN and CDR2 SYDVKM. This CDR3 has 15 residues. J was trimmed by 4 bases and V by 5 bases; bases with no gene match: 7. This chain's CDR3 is CASSETGQVNQPQHF. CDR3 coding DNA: TGTGCCAGCAGTGAAACGGGACAGGTTAATCAGCCCCAGCATTTT.